The next 28 T cell receptor beta chains were all read from a single sample in a study of T-cell reconstitution after alpha-beta-depleted transplantation in children. Preparation of the TCRbeta library was carried out with unique molecular identifiers. One entry per CDR3 protein results from TCRdb running MiXCR on the PCR reads. The repertoire holds about 610,000 distinct CDR3 sequences, with 10% as singletons. The specimen comprised PBMCs from the stem cell graft donor, sampled from the stem cell graft. These receptors originate from a human donor who donated a stem cell graft to a child with acute myeloid leukemia.

The chain carries TRBV2 and TRBJ1-1; TRBD1 matches 8 bases. CDR1 is SNHLY and CDR2 is FYNNEI in the germline V gene. The trim removed 4 bases at V and 10 bases at J, leaving 8 bases unmatched. The CDR3 is 13 residues long. The CDR3 DNA follows: TGTGCCAGCAGTGGGGCCCCCGGGACAGGAGCTTTCTTT. Its protein is CASSGAPGTGAFF.

This clonotype was seen repeatedly, ten times or more. The CDR3 bases are TGCAGCGCCCGACCGGTGGCCCTTTCAGAGACCCAGTACTTC. It codes for CSARPVALSETQYF. The chain couples TRBV29-1 to TRBJ2-5, with unresolved D. This CDR3 contains 14 residues. Trimming took off 7 bases at V and 4 bases at J, with 19 bases between the two ends. Germline lookup yields CDR1 SQVTM and CDR2 ANQGSEA. The full variable domain, completed using reference TRBV29-1 and TRBJ2-5, is SAVISQKPSRDICQRGTSLTIQCQVDSQVTMMFWYRQQPGQSLTLIATANQGSEATYESGFVIDKFPISRPNLTFSTLTVSNMSPEDSSIYLCSARPVALSETQYFGPGTRLLVL.

This clonotype was detected many times. The CDR3 loop is CASSLADTLVGEQYF. In DNA form, the CDR3 reads TGCGCCAGCAGCTTGGCGGACACCTTAGTCGGCGAGCAGTACTTC. The chain couples TRBV5-1 to TRBJ2-7, with a weak D call TRBD1 (5 bases). The CDR3 has 15 residues. Germline V gives CDR1 SGHRS, CDR2 YFSETQ. V was trimmed by 0 bases and J by 6 bases, leaving 16 bases between them.

V gene TRBV20-1 combines with J gene TRBJ1-2, with D possibly TRBD1 on 6 matching bases. Trimming removed 6 bases at V and 2 bases at J, with 13 bases between. Germline CDR1 and CDR2: DFQATT and SNEGSKA (reference sequence). The CDR3 is made up of 13 amino acids. CDR3 region: CSAIQGSNYGYTF. CDR3 coding DNA: TGCAGTGCCATACAGGGAAGCAACTATGGCTACACCTTC.

V gene TRBV16 combines with J gene TRBJ2-1; 12 positions match TRBD2. This CDR3 spans 16 amino acids. The ends lost 4 bases at V and 4 bases at J; junction bases unmatched: 5. Germline lookup yields CDR1 KGHSY and CDR2 FQNENV. CDR3 sequence reads: CASSLRLAGEYNEQFF. The CDR3 DNA reads TGTGCCAGCAGCCTCAGACTAGCGGGAGAGTACAATGAGCAGTTCTTC.

This clonotype was found many times. The chain combines TRBV4-2 with TRBJ1-3; possible D gene TRBD1, 6 bases. Germline V gene sequence: CDR1 LGHNA, CDR2 YNFKEQ. V was trimmed by 1 base and J by 4 bases, leaving 14 bases between them. The length of the CDR3 is 16 residues. CDR3 nucleotide sequence: TGTGCCAGCAGCCAAGGTGGGGGCAGTCGCGGAAACACCATATATTTT. Amino acid sequence: CASSQGGGSRGNTIYF.

This clonotype was picked up many times. The CDR3 nucleotides are TGCAGTGCTCCTCGGGTAGCGGGAGGGGAACAGTTCTTC. It encodes CSAPRVAGGEQFF. The genes are TRBV20-1 and TRBJ2-1, with 11 bases matching TRBD2. J was trimmed by 13 bases and V by 5 bases; bases with no gene match: 10. This CDR3 is 13 amino acids long. Germline-derived CDR1 and CDR2 are DFQATT and SNEGSKA (reference sequence).

This clonotype came up a few times. V is TRBV12-3 or TRBV12-4 and J is TRBJ2-3; D unclear. V lost 4 bases, J lost 5 bases, and 13 bases lay in between. This CDR3 region has 14 residues. Here the CDR3 reads CASSSHNQGDTQYF. CDR3 DNA: TGTGCCAGCAGTTCGCACAACCAAGGAGATACGCAGTATTTT.

The V call is TRBV20-1, the J call TRBJ2-3, with 10 bases identical to TRBD1. Trimming cost V 5 bases and J 0 bases; bases outside gene matches: 2. The V gene's germline CDR1 is DFQATT and CDR2 SNEGSKA (reference sequence). The CDR3 is 14 amino acids. CDR3 DNA sequence: TGCAGTGCTGAGGACAGGGGGAGCACAGATACGCAGTATTTT. Protein sequence: CSAEDRGSTDTQYF.

This clonotype was found many times. CDR3 in amino acids: CASRLKGSDTNTQYF. The CDR3 DNA is TGCGCCAGCAGGCTGAAGGGGAGTGACACGAATACGCAGTATTTT. The chain has TRBV5-1 and TRBJ2-3; D is tentatively TRBD1 or TRBD2 (5 bases each). The CDR3 spans 15 residues. V was trimmed by 5 bases and J by 7 bases, leaving 20 bases between them. CDR1 and CDR2 (germline): SGHRS, YFSETQ.

This clonotype was seen only a few times. The rearrangement uses TRBV29-1 and TRBJ2-3, with TRBD2 as a possible D gene (5 bases). Germline V lookup: CDR1 SQVTM, CDR2 ANQGSEA. This CDR3 spans 12 amino acids. Trimming removed 0 bases from V and 5 bases from J, with 6 bases in between. CDR3 bases: TGCAGCGTTGAAGACGGGATAGATACGCAGTATTTT. Translation: CSVEDGIDTQYF.

The J gene is TRBJ2-7, the V gene TRBV4-3; the D gene is possibly TRBD2 (5 bases). The germline V gene has CDR1 LGHNA and CDR2 YSLEER. Trimming removed 1 base from V and 3 bases from J, with 13 bases in between. The length of the CDR3 is 15 residues. CDR3 region: CASSQVNNGNYEQYF. DNA for the CDR3: TGCGCCAGCAGCCAAGTGAACAACGGGAACTACGAGCAGTACTTC.

This clonotype was counted a few times. The V gene is TRBV28, the J gene TRBJ2-5, with D unclear. Trimming removed 6 bases from V and 2 bases from J, with 16 bases in between. The CDR3 runs 15 residues. The germline V gene encodes CDR1 MDHEN and CDR2 SYDVKM. The CDR3 is CASRTPGLGQETQYF. The DNA for the CDR3 is TGTGCCAGCAGGACCCCGGGTTTGGGGCAAGAGACCCAGTACTTC.

This clonotype was counted ten times or more. The genes are TRBV7-3 and TRBJ2-1; perhaps TRBD2 as D (5 bases). The CDR3 spans 16 residues. Germline loops: CDR1 SGHTA, CDR2 FQGTGA. V was clipped by 2 bases and J by 0 bases, with 11 bases between them. The CDR3 region is CASSLESGRSYNEQFF. DNA for the CDR3: TGTGCCAGCAGCTTAGAGAGCGGCCGCTCCTACAATGAGCAGTTCTTC.

The sample holds many counts of this clonotype. This rearrangement joins TRBV7-2 to TRBJ2-2; weak D call: TRBD1 (5 bases). Germline CDR1 SGHTA, CDR2 FQGNSA. The CDR3 length is 13 residues. The ends were cut back, 3 bases at V and 8 bases at J, with 10 bases in the middle. Here the CDR3 DNA reads TGTGCCAGCAGCTTGATCAGGGCGGGGGAGCTGTTTTTT. Amino acids: CASSLIRAGELFF.

This clonotype was observed at least ten times. CDR3 nucleotide sequence: TGCAGTGCGTCACTAGTTTCCGAGCAGTACTTC. Translation: CSASLVSEQYF. The rearrangement joins TRBV20-1 to TRBJ2-7; D is possibly TRBD2 (5 bases). The CDR3 runs to 11 residues. Germline V lookup: CDR1 DFQATT, CDR2 SNEGSKA (reference sequence). Trimming pared 6 bases from V and 6 bases from J, leaving 12 bases between.

The CDR3 reads CASSLGMSYNEQFF. DNA of the CDR3: TGCGCCAGCAGCTTGGGTATGTCATACAATGAGCAGTTCTTC. The chain employs TRBV5-1 and TRBJ2-1; D remains unclear. Per germline, CDR1 SGHRS and CDR2 YFSETQ. The CDR3 length is 14 residues. Between the trimmed V and J ends, which lost 0 bases and 4 bases, there was a span of 8 bases.

Details on this clonotype: The germline gene is not matched at one end of the junction; a read error may be the cause. The chain carries TRBV12-3 or TRBV12-4 and TRBJ2-1, with D unclear. The CDR3 contains 15 residues. CDR3 coding DNA: TGTGCCAGCAGTTTAGCATTAGGCTATTACAATGAGCGGTTCTTC. Its protein product is CASSLALGYYNERFF.

This clonotype was seen many times. The chain couples TRBV20-1 to TRBJ2-7; 14 nucleotides agree with TRBD2. J lost 0 bases, V lost 5 bases, and 9 bases had no gene match. The CDR3 extends over 17 amino acids. From germline, CDR1 is DFQATT and CDR2 SNEGSKA (reference sequence). The DNA for the CDR3 is TGCAGTGCTTCGTTCGGACTAGCGGGAGGACTCTCCTACGAGCAGTACTTC. This gives the protein CSASFGLAGGLSYEQYF.

The sample holds a few counts of this clonotype. The chain recombines TRBV28 with TRBJ1-4; D is unclear. V lost 8 bases and J 4 bases, leaving 8 bases between the germline ends. The CDR3 totals 12 residues. The germline gives CDR1 MDHEN, CDR2 SYDVKM. The CDR3, as DNA: TGTGCCAGCCGGACGGGTAATGAAAAACTGTTTTTT. Residues: CASRTGNEKLFF.

The table lists this clonotype with a few counts. V is TRBV30 and J is TRBJ1-3; D gene uncertain. This CDR3 comprises 17 residues. CDR1 is GTSNPN and CDR2 is SVGIG in the germline V gene (reference sequence). V shed 3 bases and J shed 0 bases, with 18 bases lying between them. The CDR3 nucleotides read TGTGCCTGGAGGCCCTGGCAGACTGCTAGCTCTGGAAACACCATATATTTT. Translation: CAWRPWQTASSGNTIYF.

The chain has TRBV14 and TRBJ2-4; 7 bases align to TRBD1. Germline V gene lookup returns CDR1 SGHDN and CDR2 FVKESK. CDR3 length: 14 amino acids. Trimming cost V 1 base and J 7 bases; bases outside gene matches: 4. This chain's CDR3 is CASSQGQGRNIQYF. CDR3 sequence (DNA): TGTGCCAGCAGCCAAGGACAGGGACGGAACATTCAGTACTTC.

This clonotype was seen a handful of times. The rearrangement uses TRBV11-1 and TRBJ2-7, with 14 nucleotides matching TRBD2. Germline V gene sequence: CDR1 SGHAT, CDR2 FQDESV (reference sequence). The CDR3 is made up of 21 amino acids. V dropped 2 bases and J dropped 0; count of bases not matched to a gene: 15. This CDR3 reads CASSLWAVAGLAGGRSYEQYF. The CDR3 DNA follows: TGTGCCAGCAGCTTATGGGCTGTAGCCGGACTAGCGGGAGGACGCTCCTACGAGCAGTACTTC. Using reference TRBV11-1 and TRBJ2-7 for the parts outside the CDR3, the full variable domain is EAEVAQSPRYKITEKSQAVAFWCDPISGHATLYWYRQILGQGPELLVQFQDESVVDDSQLPKDRFSAERLKGVDSTLKIQPAELGDSAMYLCASSLWAVAGLAGGRSYEQYFGPGTRLTVT.

This clonotype has a handful of counts. The chain has TRBV7-9 and TRBJ2-1; unclear D gene. V was cut by 2 bases and J by 5 bases, with 10 bases left in between. The CDR3 loop spans 14 amino acids. Looked up from germline, CDR1 is SEHNR and CDR2 is FQNEAQ (reference sequence). CDR3 region: CASSLYGSHNEQFF. CDR3 bases: TGTGCCAGCAGCTTATATGGATCGCACAATGAGCAGTTCTTC.

This clonotype turned up a few times. The chain is built from TRBV12-3 or TRBV12-4 and TRBJ2-7, with D unclear. V lost 5 bases and J 9 bases, leaving 14 bases between the germline ends. CDR3 size: 12 residues. The CDR3 DNA is TGTGCCAGCAGTAGAGAGTTACGATTGCAGTACTTC. Its translation: CASSRELRLQYF.

CDR3 region: CASSLRPSTGELFF. CDR3 DNA sequence: TGTGCCAGCAGCTTACGGCCGAGCACCGGGGAGCTGTTTTTT. The chain uses TRBV13 and TRBJ2-2; no firm D call. CDR3 length: 14 residues. V was shortened by 2 bases and J by 4 bases, with 8 bases between the two germline ends. Germline V lookup: CDR1 PRHDT, CDR2 FYEKMQ (reference sequence).

This chain connects TRBV27 to TRBJ2-3; weak D call: TRBD2 (5 bases). The V end lost 3 bases, the J end lost 5 bases, and 18 bases lay between the germline ends. The CDR3 totals 16 residues. Germline V gives CDR1 MNHEY, CDR2 SMNVEV (reference sequence). The CDR3 DNA sequence: TGTGCCAGCAGTTTCCTCGCTAGCCGAGGGCAAGATACGCAGTATTTT. This gives the protein CASSFLASRGQDTQYF.

The chain joins TRBV7-3 to TRBJ1-3; the match to TRBD1 covers 8 bases. Germline loops: CDR1 SGHTA, CDR2 FQGTGA. Unmatched junction bases numbered 7, after V lost 2 bases and J lost 4 bases. CDR3 size: 16 residues. This CDR3 is CASSLPGGQGGNTIYF. The CDR3 region has the DNA TGTGCCAGCAGCTTACCAGGAGGACAGGGCGGAAACACCATATATTTT.